Shown below are 5 T cell receptor beta chains from a single sample sequenced in a study of Graves' ophthalmopathy and Graves' hyperthyroidism. The authors amplified TCR beta CDR3 regions, and they did so from RNA transcripts for repertoire sequencing. An initial RT-PCR round employing HTBI primers preceded a second-round multiplex PCR. TCRdb used MiXCR to reprocess the multiplex PCR reads, holding one entry per CDR3 protein. The top ten clones hold approximately 12% of a sample with more than 1,000,000 distinct CDR3 sequences, 35% to 40% of them seen once. The sample was peripheral blood or thyroid tissue (not recorded which). These receptors came from an adult man with Graves' hyperthyroidism.

This clonotype has a count of ten or more. The V gene is TRBV29-1, the J gene TRBJ1-3; D perhaps matches TRBD1 (6 bases). The CDR3 has 15 residues. Germline CDR1 reads SQVTM; CDR2 reads ANQGSEA. V was shortened by 2 bases and J by 0 bases, with 11 bases between the two germline ends. The CDR3 sequence: CSVEQGRGSGNTIYF. CDR3 nucleotide sequence: TGCAGCGTTGAACAGGGCAGGGGCTCTGGAAACACCATATATTTT.

The count of this clonotype is one. This sequence joins TRBV9 and TRBJ2-7; 14 bases are shared with TRBD2. The CDR3 has 17 residues. V shed 4 bases and J 2 bases; nucleotides not matched to a gene: 8. Germline assignment: CDR1 SGDLS and CDR2 YYNGEE. The CDR3 here is CASSPSLGLAGAYEQYF. The CDR3 nucleotides are TGTGCCAGCAGCCCTTCTTTGGGACTAGCGGGAGCCTACGAGCAGTACTTC.

Ten or more counts support this clonotype. The V call is TRBV6-5, the J call TRBJ1-1; perhaps TRBD1 as D (5 bases). This CDR3 comprises 12 residues. The V gene's germline CDR1 is MNHEY and CDR2 SVGAGI. The V gene lost 5 bases and the J gene lost 10 bases, with 14 bases spanning the gap. The CDR3 loop reads CASSITTGSAFF. The CDR3 DNA reads as TGTGCCAGCAGTATAACCACAGGTTCAGCTTTCTTT.

The chain employs TRBV6-2 or TRBV6-3 and TRBJ2-7, with 9 bases fitting TRBD1. With V trimmed by 0 bases and J by 6 bases, 9 bases remained unmatched. Germline loops: CDR1 MNHEY, CDR2 SVGEGT. The CDR3 length is 16 residues. CDR3 bases: TGTGCCAGCAGTTACTCCGGGACAGGGAAAGGTCGCGAGCAGTACTTC. Protein sequence: CASSYSGTGKGREQYF.

This clonotype occurred many times. J is TRBJ1-3 and V is TRBV7-9; possible D gene TRBD1, 5 bases. Germline V gene sequence: CDR1 SEHNR, CDR2 FQNEAQ (reference sequence). With 5 bases removed from V and 2 bases from J, the gap between germline ends came to 19 bases. There are 17 residues in the CDR3. CDR3 in DNA: TGTGCCAGCAGCGCCGATTTTGCAGGGACTGCTGGAAACACCATATATTTT. It yields the protein CASSADFAGTAGNTIYF. Combining the CDR3 with reference TRBV7-9 and TRBJ1-3 gives the whole variable domain DTGVSQNPRHKITKRGQNVTFRCDPISEHNRLYWYRQTLGQGPEFLTYFQNEAQLEKSRLLSDRFSAERPKGSFSTLEIQRTEQGDSAMYLCASSADFAGTAGNTIYFGEGSWLTVV.